The rows below give T cell receptor beta chains drawn from one sample of a study of identifying expanded T cells in peripheral blood. Sequencing was performed with immunoSEQ multiplex PCR; in TCRdb, only in-frame clones are kept and a portion is missing. The table has roughly 130,000 clones, 70% to 90% seen once; the top ten hold 8.4%. What was sequenced was blood. The receptors here all came from a person aged 18-70 years in good health. CDR3s include the opening cysteine and the closing phenylalanine or tryptophan. The D gene is left open where the match is weak. Clone size is given for some rows only: seen once, a few or many times, or a class if the clone is expanded.

clone size: .; D gene: .; V gene: TRBV23-1; J gene: TRBJ1-2; CDR3 protein: CAEAGDYGYTF; CDR3 DNA: TGCGCCGAGGCGGGGGACTATGGCTACACCTTC
clone size: .; D gene: TRBD1; V gene: TRBV2; J gene: TRBJ2-5; CDR3 protein: CATHRGGQETQYF; CDR3 DNA: TGTGCCACCCACAGGGGCGGGCAAGAGACCCAGTACTTC
clone size: .; D gene: .; V gene: TRBV5-1; J gene: TRBJ2-3; CDR3 protein: CASSFQEGTTTQYF; CDR3 DNA: TGCGCCAGCAGCTTCCAGGAGGGTACAACAACGCAGTATTTT
clone size: .; D gene: .; V gene: TRBV6-5; J gene: TRBJ2-2; CDR3 protein: CASSYVRRGDTGELFF; CDR3 DNA: TGTGCCAGCAGTTACGTGCGAAGGGGTGATACCGGGGAGCTGTTTTTT
clone size: .; D gene: .; V gene: TRBV27; J gene: TRBJ1-2; CDR3 protein: CASRRGPQSDGYTF; CDR3 DNA: TGTGCCAGCAGGCGAGGGCCTCAGAGTGATGGCTACACCTTC
clone size: .; D gene: .; V gene: TRBV2; J gene: TRBJ1-1; CDR3 protein: CASQGGEVSTEAFF; CDR3 DNA: TGTGCCAGCCAGGGAGGGGAAGTTTCCACTGAAGCTTTCTTT
clone size: .; D gene: .; V gene: TRBV29-1; J gene: TRBJ2-7; CDR3 protein: CSVVSGTYEQYF; CDR3 DNA: TGCAGCGTTGTTTCAGGAACCTACGAGCAGTACTTC
clone size: once; D gene: .; V gene: TRBV4-2; J gene: TRBJ2-5; CDR3 protein: CASSQEKGETQYF; CDR3 DNA: TGTGCCAGCAGCCAAGAAAAGGGAGAGACCCAGTACTTC
clone size: .; D gene: TRBD1; V gene: TRBV6-1; J gene: TRBJ2-7; CDR3 protein: CASRIEGQGSVEQYF; CDR3 DNA: TGTGCCAGCAGAATTGAGGGACAGGGTTCGGTCGAGCAGTACTTC
clone size: .; D gene: .; V gene: TRBV10-2; J gene: TRBJ1-2; CDR3 protein: CASSDRVYDGYTF; CDR3 DNA: TGCGCCAGCAGTGACAGGGTTTACGATGGCTACACCTTC